This T cell receptor delta chain was sequenced for a study of gamma-delta chains in newborns, infants, children. Turning to the study itself: Microbial exposure reportedly drives polyclonal innate γδ T cell expansion after birth.

This clone was detected only a few times. An end of the junction does not agree with germline; a read error may underlie this. TCRdb re-analyzed the reads via CATT. The repertoire holds under 13,000 delta-chain clones, with 3.5% as singletons. The CDR3 has 21 amino acids. Germline loops: CDR1 TSWWSYY, CDR2 QGS. The chain carries TRDV1 and TRDJ1, with a tentative D call TRDD3 (6 bases). The specimen sequenced was blood. The clonotype originates from a child who was a newborn, infant or young child, either healthy, febrile or measles-vaccinated (not recorded which). The CDR3 sequence: CALGELSPLGWGSTYTDKLIF. In DNA form, the CDR3 reads TGTGCTCTTGGGGAACTGTCCCCCCTTGGGTGGGGGTCCACCTACACCGATAAGCTCATCTTT.